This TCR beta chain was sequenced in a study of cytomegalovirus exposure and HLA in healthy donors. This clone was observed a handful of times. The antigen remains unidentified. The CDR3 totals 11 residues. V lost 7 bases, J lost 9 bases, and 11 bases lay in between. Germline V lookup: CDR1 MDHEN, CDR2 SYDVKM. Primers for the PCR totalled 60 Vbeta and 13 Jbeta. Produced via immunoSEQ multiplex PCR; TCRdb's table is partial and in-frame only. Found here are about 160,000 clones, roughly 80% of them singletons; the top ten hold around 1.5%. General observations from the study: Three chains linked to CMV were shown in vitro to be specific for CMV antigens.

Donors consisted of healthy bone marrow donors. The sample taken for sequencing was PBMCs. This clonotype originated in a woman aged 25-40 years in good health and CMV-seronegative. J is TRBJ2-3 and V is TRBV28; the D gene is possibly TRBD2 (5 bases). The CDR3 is CASTSSGTQYF. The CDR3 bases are TGTGCCAGCACCTCGTCGGGAACGCAGTATTTT.